What follows are 32 T cell receptor beta chains derived from one specimen sequenced in a study of graft-versus-host responses after intestinal transplantation. Produced via immunoSEQ multiplex PCR; TCRdb's table is partial and in-frame only. This table holds approximately 71,000 clones, roughly 90% found once. Their antigens are not known. Here the sequenced sample was unstimulated CD8+ T cells sorted from spleen or lymph node cells, taken before intestinal transplant. The source is a human donor who received an intestinal transplant.

J is TRBJ2-7 and V is TRBV28, with TRBD1 identical over 8 bases. This CDR3 spans 14 amino acids. Germline values: CDR1 MDHEN, CDR2 SYDVKM. The V segment lost 7 bases and the J segment 5 bases; nucleotides outside the gene matches: 10. The chain's CDR3 is CASTTDREVNEQYF. The CDR3 nucleotides read TGTGCCAGCACCACGGACAGGGAGGTGAACGAGCAGTACTTC.

The chain combines TRBV19 with TRBJ1-2; 12 nucleotides match TRBD1. The germline CDR1 and CDR2 sequences are LNHDA and SQIVND (reference sequence). The V segment lost 6 bases and the J segment 1 base; nucleotides outside the gene matches: 12. The CDR3 contains 18 residues. CDR3 protein: CASSWGQGATRFNYGYTF. CDR3 DNA sequence: TGTGCCAGTAGCTGGGGACAGGGGGCGACCAGATTTAACTATGGCTACACCTTC.

The V gene is TRBV5-1, the J gene TRBJ2-7; 8 bases map to TRBD1. Germline assignment: CDR1 SGHRS and CDR2 YFSETQ. J was trimmed by 0 bases and V by 4 bases; bases with no gene match: 6. The CDR3 sequence is 15 residues long. CDR3 residues: CASSGGTGSSYEQYF. The DNA of the CDR3 is TGCGCCAGCAGCGGGGGGACAGGCAGCTCCTACGAGCAGTACTTC.

This chain uses TRBV7-9 with TRBJ2-7; 9 nucleotides align to TRBD2. V was clipped by 4 bases and J by 2 bases; unmatched bases: 6. This CDR3 is built from 15 residues. Germline-derived CDR1 and CDR2 are SEHNR and FQNEAQ (reference sequence). CDR3 DNA sequence: TGTGCCAGCAGCTCGTCCGGGACTAGCCCCTACGAGCAGTACTTC. This codes for CASSSSGTSPYEQYF.

The chain has TRBV2 and TRBJ2-5; D perhaps matches TRBD1 (5 bases). The CDR3 contains 17 residues. Trimming pared 6 bases from V and 2 bases from J, leaving 22 bases between. CDR1 is SNHLY and CDR2 is FYNNEI in the germline V gene. Written as DNA, the CDR3 is TGTGCCAGCAGCCCCAACCTCCCAGGGTCCCTACAAGAGACCCAGTACTTC. It encodes CASSPNLPGSLQETQYF.

The chain couples TRBV2 to TRBJ2-1, with 7 positions matching TRBD2. CDR3 length equals 17 residues. Germline loops: CDR1 SNHLY, CDR2 FYNNEI. With 6 bases clipped from V and 3 bases from J, the junction kept 14 bases outside the gene matches. This CDR3 is CASRHTVREGRYNEQFF. CDR3 nucleotides: TGTGCCAGCAGACACACCGTGAGGGAGGGCCGCTACAATGAGCAGTTCTTC.

The gene calls are TRBV7-2 and TRBJ2-7, with a possible D match to TRBD2 (5 bases). V was trimmed by 5 bases and J by 6 bases, leaving 23 bases between them. The CDR3 extends over 16 amino acids. Germline V gene lookup returns CDR1 SGHTA and CDR2 FQGNSA. The CDR3 DNA follows: TGTGCCAGCAGCCCCGTCGGCAGGAGGATGGCGGGCGAGCAGTACTTC. Its translation: CASSPVGRRMAGEQYF.

The chain carries TRBV5-1 and TRBJ2-7; D may be TRBD1 (5 bases). The CDR3 is 15 residues long. Germline CDR1 SGHRS, CDR2 YFSETQ. Trimming stripped 3 bases from V and 6 bases from J, with 19 bases between. The CDR3 reads CASSSLIRGYGEQYF. In DNA, the CDR3 is TGCGCCAGCAGCTCCCTGATAAGGGGTTATGGCGAGCAGTACTTC.

This chain uses TRBV30 with TRBJ1-6, with D unclear. This CDR3 contains 17 residues. V was shortened by 2 bases and J by 0 bases, with 14 bases between the two germline ends. Germline CDR1 GTSNPN, CDR2 SVGIG (reference sequence). This chain's CDR3 is CAWSNSLRSSYNSPLHF. The CDR3 region has the DNA TGTGCCTGGAGTAATAGTTTGAGGAGCTCCTATAATTCACCCCTCCACTTT.

V is TRBV28 and J is TRBJ2-1, with 9 bases lining up with TRBD2. The CDR3 runs to 16 residues. CDR1 MDHEN and CDR2 SYDVKM come from the germline V gene. The trim removed 5 bases at V and 2 bases at J, leaving 7 bases unmatched. CDR3 in DNA: TGTGCCAGCAGTCCAATAGCGGGAGACACCTACAATGAGCAGTTCTTC. Amino acids: CASSPIAGDTYNEQFF. The full variable domain, with the rest looked up from reference TRBV28 and TRBJ2-1, is DVKVTQSSRYLVKRTGEKVFLECVQDMDHENMFWYRQDPGLGLRLIYFSYDVKMKEKGDIPEGYSVSREKKERFSLILESASTNQTSMYLCASSPIAGDTYNEQFFGPGTRLTVL.

The chain combines TRBV9 with TRBJ2-7; 11 nucleotides agree with TRBD2. CDR1 and CDR2 (germline): SGDLS, YYNGEE. The J segment lost 3 bases and the V segment lost 0 bases, leaving 14 bases of the junction unmatched. This CDR3 has 19 residues. The CDR3 region is CASSVGGLAGGISIYEQYF. The DNA of the CDR3 is TGTGCCAGCAGCGTAGGAGGTCTAGCGGGAGGAATTAGTATCTACGAGCAGTACTTC.

The V call is TRBV10-2, the J call TRBJ1-2; D gene ambiguous. The CDR3 runs 14 residues. Trimming pared 6 bases from V and 8 bases from J, leaving 19 bases between. Germline V gene data show CDR1 as WSHSY and CDR2 as SAAADI. For the CDR3, the DNA is TGCGCCAGCAGGGGTACCGGGGAAAACGGCGGCTACACCTTC. Protein sequence: CASRGTGENGGYTF.

This chain connects TRBV19 to TRBJ1-2; 9 positions agree with TRBD1. The CDR3 consists of 14 residues. Germline V gene lookup returns CDR1 LNHDA and CDR2 SQIVND (reference sequence). V was clipped by 4 bases and J by 7 bases; unmatched bases: 7. The CDR3, as DNA: TGTGCCAGTAGTACTGGGACAGGGCAACGTGGCTACACCTTC. Its translation: CASSTGTGQRGYTF.

The rearrangement uses TRBV4-2 and TRBJ2-7, with 11 bases identical to TRBD2. V shed 0 bases, J shed 6 bases, and the junction held 10 bases outside the gene matches. The length of the CDR3 is 17 residues. Germline CDR1 and CDR2: LGHNA and YNFKEQ. DNA of the CDR3: TGTGCCAGCAGCCAAGATGATTTAGCGGGGGGGCCCCGCGAGCAGTACTTC. Amino acids: CASSQDDLAGGPREQYF.

The chain has TRBV27 and TRBJ1-3; tentative D call: TRBD1 (6 bases). The V gene's germline CDR1 is MNHEY and CDR2 SMNVEV (reference sequence). The V end was cut by 2 bases, the J end by 4 bases, with 12 bases between. The CDR3 has 15 amino acids. The CDR3 bases are TGTGCCAGCAGTTTAATCGGGGGGCAAGGAAACACCATATATTTT. Encoded protein: CASSLIGGQGNTIYF.

This chain joins TRBV6-6 and TRBJ2-7, with 11 nucleotides matching TRBD2. Looked up from germline, CDR1 is MNHNY and CDR2 is SVGAGI (reference sequence). V gave up 6 bases and J gave up 0 bases; unmatched junction bases: 7. This CDR3 spans 16 amino acids. CDR3 region: CASSVGLAVPSYEQYF. CDR3 bases: TGTGCCAGCAGCGTGGGACTAGCGGTCCCCTCCTACGAGCAGTACTTC.

The rearrangement uses TRBV5-6 and TRBJ2-3; 16 nucleotides line up with TRBD2. V was clipped by 0 bases and J by 1 base; unmatched bases: 5. CDR1 is SGHDT, CDR2 YYEEEE, per germline. The CDR3 runs to 19 residues. DNA for the CDR3: TGTGCCAGCAGCTTGGTCGGGACTAGCGGGGGGGCTGGCACAGATACGCAGTATTTT. This codes for CASSLVGTSGGAGTDTQYF. Full variable domain (missing parts from reference TRBV5-6 and TRBJ2-3): DAGVTQSPTHLIKTRGQQVTLRCSPKSGHDTVSWYQQALGQGPQFIFQYYEEEERQRGNFPDRFSGHQFPNYSSELNVNALLLGDSALYLCASSLVGTSGGAGTDTQYFGPGTRLTVL.

Details on this clone: The same CDR3 is also encoded by other DNA sequences in this sample. The J gene is TRBJ1-5, the V gene TRBV15; 8 bases align to TRBD1. V dropped 0 bases and J dropped 6; count of bases not matched to a gene: 4. The CDR3 covers 15 residues. Germline V gene sequence: CDR1 LNHNV, CDR2 YYDKDF (reference sequence). This chain's CDR3 is CATSRDRGQGQPQHF. The CDR3 DNA reads as TGTGCCACCAGCAGAGACAGGGGGCAGGGTCAGCCCCAGCATTTT.

This CDR3 is CASSIDHRTNYGYTF. CDR3 bases: TGTGCCAGTAGTATAGATCACAGGACTAACTATGGCTACACCTTC. The chain links TRBV19 to TRBJ1-2, with D tentatively TRBD1 (5 bases). Per the germline V gene, CDR1 is LNHDA and CDR2 is SQIVND (reference sequence). CDR3 length equals 15 residues. V lost 0 bases and J lost 0, with 8 bases in between.

The genes are TRBV27 and TRBJ2-3; unclear D gene. Germline assignment: CDR1 MNHEY and CDR2 SMNVEV (reference sequence). There are 14 residues in the CDR3. Trimming left V 3 bases short and J 4 bases short, with 11 bases between. The CDR3 DNA sequence: TGTGCCAGCAGTTTTTCGCCCCGCGCAGATACGCAGTATTTT. Protein product: CASSFSPRADTQYF.

The V and J genes are TRBV7-2 and TRBJ2-7; a possible D gene is TRBD1 (6 bases). Germline values: CDR1 SGHTA, CDR2 FQGNSA. CDR3 size: 14 residues. V lost 1 base and J lost 2, with 9 bases in between. The CDR3 DNA reads as TGTGCCAGCAGCTTAGGAGGGGGTGCCTACGAGCAGTACTTC. Amino acids: CASSLGGGAYEQYF.

The chain couples TRBV5-1 to TRBJ2-3; no definite D call. V lost 0 bases to trimming and J lost 1 base, with 9 bases between them. The germline V gene has CDR1 SGHRS and CDR2 YFSETQ. This CDR3 contains 15 residues. The CDR3, as DNA: TGCGCCAGCAGCTTGGTAGAACGGGGCACAGATACGCAGTATTTT. Encoded protein: CASSLVERGTDTQYF.

In its sample, this clone was seen a few times. The chain employs TRBV4-1 and TRBJ1-4; tentatively, D is TRBD1 (5 bases). The CDR3 sequence is 15 residues long. Germline CDR1 and CDR2: MGHRA and YSYEKL. The V gene lost 5 bases and the J gene lost 0 bases, with 10 bases spanning the gap. This chain's CDR3 is CASSGRASTNEKLFF. Here the CDR3 DNA reads TGCGCCAGCAGCGGCAGGGCGTCAACTAATGAAAAACTGTTTTTT.

The chain has TRBV27 and TRBJ2-1; no clear D. CDR1 is MNHEY and CDR2 is SMNVEV in the germline V gene (reference sequence). V was trimmed by 6 bases and J by 1 base, leaving 10 bases between them. CDR3 size: 14 residues. CDR3 in amino acids: CASRAGSSYNEQFF. The DNA for the CDR3 is TGTGCCAGCAGGGCCGGGTCTTCCTACAATGAGCAGTTCTTC.

This clone showed up just once. The V call is TRBV19, the J call TRBJ1-5, with D perhaps matching TRBD1 (6 bases). Germline lookup yields CDR1 LNHDA and CDR2 SQIVND (reference sequence). The CDR3 is made up of 14 amino acids. Trimming left V 2 bases short and J 7 bases short, with 12 bases between. The CDR3 loop reads CASSIRGGQQPQHF. The CDR3 DNA follows: TGTGCCAGTAGTATACGGGGGGGGCAGCAGCCCCAGCATTTT.

The V call is TRBV12-5, the J call TRBJ2-7; D perhaps matches TRBD2 (5 bases). V lost 0 bases and J lost 8, with 26 bases in between. Germline loops: CDR1 LGHNT, CDR2 FRNRAP. The CDR3 has 18 amino acids. For the CDR3, the DNA is TGTGCTAGTGGTTTGGTACGACGGGATAGGATAGGAAGCAAGAAGCAGTACTTC. Protein: CASGLVRRDRIGSKKQYF.

The chain joins TRBV28 to TRBJ1-5; tentative D call: TRBD1 (6 bases). CDR3 length: 15 amino acids. The germline V gene has CDR1 MDHEN and CDR2 SYDVKM. Trimming shortened V by 3 bases and J by 6 bases, and 15 bases separated the two germline ends. The chain's CDR3 is CASSFPTGMGQPQHF. For the CDR3, the DNA is TGTGCCAGCAGTTTCCCCACAGGGATGGGTCAGCCCCAGCATTTT.

The chain carries TRBV5-4 and TRBJ2-1; 10 bases are a match to TRBD2. CDR3 length: 14 amino acids. Germline assignment: CDR1 SGHNT and CDR2 YYREEE (reference sequence). The V and J ends lost 5 bases and 6 bases, in that order; junction bases with no gene match: 5. CDR3 DNA sequence: TGTGCCAGCAGTTGGACTAGCGGATCCAATGAGCAGTTCTTC. Protein: CASSWTSGSNEQFF.

The chain joins TRBV28 to TRBJ2-7; 9 positions match TRBD1. The V segment lost 1 base and the J segment 2 bases; nucleotides outside the gene matches: 6. The CDR3 consists of 16 residues. Germline CDR1 reads MDHEN; CDR2 reads SYDVKM. The CDR3 sequence: CASSLYQDRGTYEQYF. Written as DNA, the CDR3 is TGTGCCAGCAGTTTATATCAGGACAGGGGAACCTACGAGCAGTACTTC. Full variable domain (outside the CDR3, taken from reference TRBV28 and TRBJ2-7): DVKVTQSSRYLVKRTGEKVFLECVQDMDHENMFWYRQDPGLGLRLIYFSYDVKMKEKGDIPEGYSVSREKKERFSLILESASTNQTSMYLCASSLYQDRGTYEQYFGPGTRLTVT.

This clone was observed once. This sequence joins TRBV6-6 and TRBJ1-2; 8 positions agree with TRBD1. The CDR3 is 16 residues long. The V and J ends lost 4 bases and 2 bases, in that order; junction bases with no gene match: 9. Germline-derived CDR1 and CDR2 are MNHNY and SVGAGI (reference sequence). The CDR3 sequence is CASSSAVGQGNYGYTF. CDR3 DNA: TGTGCCAGCAGTTCAGCAGTCGGACAGGGCAACTATGGCTACACCTTC.

The chain employs TRBV5-8 and TRBJ1-5; D might be TRBD1 (5 bases). CDR1 is SGHTS and CDR2 is YDEGEE in the germline V gene. The CDR3 loop spans 14 amino acids. Trimming shortened V by 2 bases and J by 5 bases, and 11 bases separated the two germline ends. CDR3 in DNA: TGTGCCAGCAGCTTAGAAAGGGGTGATCAGCCCCAGCATTTT. It encodes CASSLERGDQPQHF.

This chain uses TRBV6-5 with TRBJ2-2; D not resolved. The CDR3 covers 15 residues. Looked up from germline, CDR1 is MNHEY and CDR2 is SVGAGI. V shed 2 bases and J shed 6 bases, with 13 bases lying between them. The CDR3, as DNA: TGTGCCAGCAGTTACCTATATCCACTTTCCGGGGAGCTGTTTTTT. This gives the protein CASSYLYPLSGELFF.